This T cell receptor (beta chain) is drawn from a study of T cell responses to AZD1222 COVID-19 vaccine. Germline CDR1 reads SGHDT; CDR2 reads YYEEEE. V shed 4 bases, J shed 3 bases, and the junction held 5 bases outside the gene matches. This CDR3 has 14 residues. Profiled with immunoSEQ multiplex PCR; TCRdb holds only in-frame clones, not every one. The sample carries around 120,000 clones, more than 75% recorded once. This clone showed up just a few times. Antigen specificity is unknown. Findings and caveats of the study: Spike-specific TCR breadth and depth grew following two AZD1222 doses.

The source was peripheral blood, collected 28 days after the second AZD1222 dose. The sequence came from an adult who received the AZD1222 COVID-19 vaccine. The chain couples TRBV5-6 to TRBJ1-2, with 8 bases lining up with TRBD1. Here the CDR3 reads CASSPDRVDYGYTF. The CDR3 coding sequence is TGTGCCAGCAGCCCGGACAGGGTGGACTATGGCTACACCTTC.